The 30 T cell receptor beta chains reported below all come from one sample, sequenced in a study of siplizumab effects on memory and regulatory T cells. The protocol was immunoSEQ multiplex PCR, while the TCRdb copy is restricted to in-frame clones and leaves out a portion. The sample has just under 20,000 clones; 44% are singletons. The mixed lymphocyte reaction cells underwent coculture at 37°C for five to seven days. What these receptors recognize is not known. Sequencing was performed on CFSE-low (dividing) CD4+ T cells sorted from an allogeneic mixed lymphocyte reaction. The receptors derive from a human donor in good health; the cells came from an allogeneic mixed lymphocyte reaction. Some clones in this sample may be carry-over from other donors' samples.

The chain carries TRBV6-6 and TRBJ2-1; D remains ambiguous. The CDR3 length is 12 residues. CDR1 is MNHNY and CDR2 is SVGAGI in the germline V gene (reference sequence). Trimming shortened V by 0 bases and J by 8 bases, and 5 bases separated the two germline ends. The CDR3 sequence is CASSYSRYEQFF. CDR3 nucleotide sequence: TGTGCCAGCAGTTACTCAAGGTATGAGCAGTTCTTC.

Relative to its sample, this clone is medium-sized. The J gene is TRBJ2-7, the V gene TRBV9, with D perhaps matching TRBD1 or TRBD2 (5 bases each). CDR1 SGDLS and CDR2 YYNGEE come from the germline V gene. The length of the CDR3 is 12 residues. The V gene lost 4 bases and the J gene lost 9 bases, with 14 bases spanning the gap. The CDR3 DNA reads as TGTGCCAGCAGCCCAAGGTGGGGGAGGCAGTACTTC. Its translation is CASSPRWGRQYF.

V gene TRBV5-1 combines with J gene TRBJ1-3; possible D gene TRBD1, 5 bases. Germline V lookup: CDR1 SGHRS, CDR2 YFSETQ. V lost 5 bases to trimming and J lost 4 bases, with 13 bases between them. The CDR3 runs to 14 residues. The CDR3, as DNA: TGCGCCAGCAGTTCGGGGCTCTGGGGAAACACCATATATTTT. Amino acid sequence: CASSSGLWGNTIYF.

The chain has TRBV7-2 and TRBJ2-2, with a weak D call TRBD1 (5 bases). The CDR3 runs to 16 residues. The ends were cut back, 8 bases at V and 0 bases at J, with 16 bases in the middle. Germline CDR1 reads SGHTA; CDR2 reads FQGNSA. CDR3 region: CASRPRQRPNTGELFF. CDR3 bases: TGTGCCAGCCGCCCGAGACAGAGACCGAACACCGGGGAGCTGTTTTTT.

The chain employs TRBV7-9 and TRBJ1-2, with D hard to call. This CDR3 spans 16 amino acids. Per the germline V gene, CDR1 is SEHNR and CDR2 is FQNEAQ (reference sequence). V dropped 1 base and J dropped 6 bases, with 18 bases sitting between them. The CDR3 spells CASSLGNRASDDGYTF. Written as DNA, the CDR3 is TGTGCCAGCAGCTTAGGAAATCGGGCAAGCGATGATGGCTACACCTTC. The entire variable domain, with the rest obtained from reference TRBV7-9 and TRBJ1-2, is as follows: DTGVSQNPRHKITKRGQNVTFRCDPISEHNRLYWYRQTLGQGPEFLTYFQNEAQLEKSRLLSDRFSAERPKGSFSTLEIQRTEQGDSAMYLCASSLGNRASDDGYTFGSGTRLTVV.

The table lists this clone with a count of one. The genes are TRBV5-6 and TRBJ2-7; no reliable D call. Germline V gene data show CDR1 as SGHDT and CDR2 as YYEEEE. This CDR3 region has 14 residues. Trimming stripped 7 bases from V and 7 bases from J, with 21 bases between. The CDR3 here is CASQPSVGFEEQYF. CDR3 DNA sequence: TGTGCCAGCCAACCGTCGGTGGGATTTGAGGAGCAGTACTTC. Together with reference TRBV5-6 and TRBJ2-7, the CDR3 gives the full variable domain: DAGVTQSPTHLIKTRGQQVTLRCSPKSGHDTVSWYQQALGQGPQFIFQYYEEEERQRGNFPDRFSGHQFPNYSSELNVNALLLGDSALYLCASQPSVGFEEQYFGPGTRLTVT.

The V call is TRBV11-2, the J call TRBJ2-4, with a tentative D call TRBD2 (5 bases). Germline CDR1 is SGHAT and CDR2 is FQNNGV. There are 16 residues in the CDR3. V was shortened by 5 bases and J by 0 bases, with 14 bases between the two germline ends. CDR3 amino acids: CASSGRWAGAKNIQYF. Written as DNA, the CDR3 is TGTGCCAGCAGCGGAAGATGGGCGGGAGCCAAAAACATTCAGTACTTC.

This clone is labeled as medium-sized (0.01 to 0.1%). The CDR3 nucleotides read TGTGCCAGCAGCTTTTGGGAGACCCAGTACTTC. It specifies CASSFWETQYF. The rearrangement joins TRBV7-2 to TRBJ2-5, with unresolved D. The CDR3 has 11 residues. Per germline, CDR1 SGHTA and CDR2 FQGNSA. V lost 3 bases and J 5 bases, leaving 4 bases between the germline ends.

This rearrangement joins TRBV18 to TRBJ1-2; D not resolved. The CDR3 runs to 13 residues. CDR1 KGHSH and CDR2 LQKENI come from the germline V gene. Between the trimmed V and J ends, which lost 2 bases and 5 bases, there was a span of 9 bases. Here the CDR3 reads CASSPSGEYGYTF. Here the CDR3 DNA reads TGTGCCAGCTCACCATCAGGTGAATATGGCTACACCTTC.

The chain carries TRBV7-9 and TRBJ2-1; 10 bases fit TRBD2. The CDR3 extends over 16 amino acids. The V gene end was trimmed by 2 bases and the J gene end by 8 bases; junction bases not matched to a gene: 9. Germline CDR1 is SEHNR and CDR2 is FQNEAQ (reference sequence). The CDR3 protein is CASSLWGLAGVDEQFF. The CDR3 nucleotides are TGTGCCAGCAGCTTATGGGGCCTAGCGGGAGTTGATGAGCAGTTCTTC.

This clone was seen many times. This chain links TRBV6-5 with TRBJ1-5, with D uncertain. Trimming took 6 bases from V and 9 from J, leaving 15 bases between them. The germline V gene encodes CDR1 MNHEY and CDR2 SVGAGI. This CDR3 spans 13 amino acids. The CDR3 DNA reads as TGTGCCAGCAGACCGGACGGCATCGGGCCCCAGCATTTT. This encodes CASRPDGIGPQHF.

For the CDR3, the DNA is TGTGCCAGCTCGGGACTAGCGGGATCGGGTAATGAGCAGTTCTTC. It encodes CASSGLAGSGNEQFF. This chain connects TRBV18 to TRBJ2-1; the match to TRBD2 covers 13 bases. The J segment lost 7 bases and the V segment lost 6 bases, leaving 6 bases of the junction unmatched. The CDR3 loop spans 15 amino acids. Germline V gives CDR1 KGHSH, CDR2 LQKENI.

This clone has a single count. The chain is built from TRBV7-9 and TRBJ1-4; D perhaps matches TRBD1 (5 bases). CDR3 length: 15 amino acids. Germline V gene lookup returns CDR1 SEHNR and CDR2 FQNEAQ (reference sequence). Deletions cut 5 bases from V and 0 bases from J, with 10 bases between. CDR3 in amino acids: CASSPRTSTNEKLFF. The CDR3 coding sequence is TGTGCCAGCAGCCCACGGACATCAACTAATGAAAAACTGTTTTTT.

This clone turned up a few times. This chain links TRBV5-1 with TRBJ2-7; 9 bases line up with TRBD2. The CDR3 extends over 17 amino acids. The V gene end was trimmed by 3 bases and the J gene end by 0 bases; junction bases not matched to a gene: 10. Per the germline V gene, CDR1 is SGHRS and CDR2 is YFSETQ. Here the CDR3 reads CASSSQALAGLSYEQYF. As DNA, the CDR3 is TGCGCCAGCAGCTCTCAGGCACTAGCGGGCCTCTCCTACGAGCAGTACTTC.

This clone was seen more than once but under ten times. The chain joins TRBV18 to TRBJ2-7; no firm D call. The CDR3 covers 13 residues. Germline CDR1 KGHSH, CDR2 LQKENI. The germline V and J ends were trimmed by 2 bases and 4 bases, with 9 bases remaining between them. CDR3 in amino acids: CASSPDQRYEQYF. The CDR3 nucleotides read TGTGCCAGCTCACCAGACCAAAGGTACGAGCAGTACTTC.

This clone was seen a handful of times. The chain joins TRBV7-3 to TRBJ2-1; D possibly corresponds to TRBD1 (6 bases). The germline gives CDR1 SGHTA, CDR2 FQGTGA. The CDR3 has 15 residues. The ends were cut back, 2 bases at V and 0 bases at J, with 8 bases in the middle. The CDR3 reads CASSLDRPSYNEQFF. DNA for the CDR3: TGTGCCAGCAGCTTAGACAGGCCCTCCTACAATGAGCAGTTCTTC.

There are a few counts of this clone. This rearrangement joins TRBV19 to TRBJ2-7; D gene ambiguous. The germline gives CDR1 LNHDA, CDR2 SQIVND (reference sequence). The CDR3 has 11 amino acids. Trimming took 2 bases from V and 6 from J, leaving 5 bases between them. CDR3 nucleotide sequence: TGTGCCAGTAGTATACTGCGCGAGCAGTACTTC. Protein: CASSILREQYF.

There are a few counts of this clone. The V gene is TRBV5-1, the J gene TRBJ2-5; 11 nucleotides agree with TRBD2. Per germline, CDR1 SGHRS and CDR2 YFSETQ. Trimming cost V 5 bases and J 4 bases; bases outside gene matches: 7. The CDR3 runs 15 residues. CDR3 sequence reads: CASSSLAGVGETQYF. In DNA form, the CDR3 reads TGCGCCAGCAGTTCACTAGCGGGGGTTGGAGAGACCCAGTACTTC.

This clone was observed a few times. This chain connects TRBV18 to TRBJ1-2; D call uncertain. CDR3 length equals 13 residues. Germline V lookup: CDR1 KGHSH, CDR2 LQKENI. V shed 2 bases and J shed 3 bases, with 7 bases lying between them. CDR3 loop: CASSPEHDYGYTF. For the CDR3, the DNA is TGTGCCAGCTCACCAGAACACGACTATGGCTACACCTTC.

The chain has TRBV7-2 and TRBJ2-7; D gene uncertain. This CDR3 comprises 15 residues. V lost 1 base to trimming and J lost 2 bases, with 12 bases between them. Germline V lookup: CDR1 SGHTA, CDR2 FQGNSA. The CDR3 spells CASSLDVRETYEQYF. Written as DNA, the CDR3 is TGTGCCAGCAGCTTAGATGTCAGAGAAACCTACGAGCAGTACTTC.

The chain couples TRBV30 to TRBJ2-3; 8 nucleotides align to TRBD1. Per the germline V gene, CDR1 is GTSNPN and CDR2 is SVGIG (reference sequence). This CDR3 has 14 residues. After removal of 0 bases from V and 6 bases from J, the junction contained 5 bases not matched to a gene. In nucleotides, the CDR3 is TGTGCCTGGAGTGTAAGGACAGGGTGGGATACGCAGTATTTT. It codes for CAWSVRTGWDTQYF. The complete variable domain, with remaining parts taken from reference TRBV30 and TRBJ2-3, reads SQTIHQWPATLVQPVGSPLSLECTVEGTSNPNLYWYRQAAGRGLQLLFYSVGIGQISSEVPQNLSASRPQDRQFILSSKKLLLSDSGFYLCAWSVRTGWDTQYFGPGTRLTVL.

The V gene is TRBV7-6, the J gene TRBJ2-2; D remains unclear. V lost 1 base to trimming and J lost 6 bases, with 6 bases between them. The CDR3 contains 13 residues. Germline V gene sequence: CDR1 SGHVS, CDR2 FNYEAQ. The CDR3 DNA reads as TGTGCCAGCAGCTTAGTAGCTCCCGGGGAGCTGTTTTTT. Its protein product is CASSLVAPGELFF.

This clone was observed at least ten times. The J gene is TRBJ1-4, the V gene TRBV6-6; 9 positions match TRBD1. Germline V lookup: CDR1 MNHNY, CDR2 SVGAGI (reference sequence). The J segment lost 5 bases and the V segment lost 10 bases, leaving 8 bases of the junction unmatched. This CDR3 is 14 amino acids long. CDR3 coding DNA: TGTGCCACTTTTCCGGGACAGGGAAATGAAAAACTGTTTTTT. Translation: CATFPGQGNEKLFF.

In its sample, this clone ranks as medium-sized. This chain links TRBV29-1 with TRBJ2-6; D gene ambiguous. Germline assignment: CDR1 SQVTM and CDR2 ANQGSEA. This CDR3 is 13 amino acids long. The V gene lost 3 bases and the J gene lost 0 bases, with 3 bases spanning the gap. The CDR3 coding sequence is TGCAGCGTTGAGAGCTCTGGGGCCAACGTCCTGACTTTC. Translating it yields CSVESSGANVLTF.

The chain recombines TRBV19 with TRBJ2-7; D tentatively fits TRBD1 or TRBD2 (5 bases each). The CDR3 has 14 amino acids. Trimming shortened V by 3 bases and J by 7 bases, and 16 bases separated the two germline ends. CDR1 is LNHDA, CDR2 SQIVND, per germline (reference sequence). The CDR3 sequence is CASSISGPLGEQYF. The DNA for the CDR3 is TGTGCCAGTAGTATTTCGGGGCCCTTAGGGGAGCAGTACTTC. Complete variable domain (other parts from reference TRBV19 and TRBJ2-7): DGGITQSPKYLFRKEGQNVTLSCEQNLNHDAMYWYRQDPGQGLRLIYYSQIVNDFQKGDIAEGYSVSREKKESFPLTVTSAQKNPTAFYLCASSISGPLGEQYFGPGTRLTVT.

The rearrangement joins TRBV29-1 to TRBJ2-7; the match to TRBD2 covers 10 bases. Germline CDR1 is SQVTM and CDR2 is ANQGSEA. The CDR3 totals 14 residues. Trimming took 6 bases from V and 0 from J; bases not matched to a gene: 5. The CDR3 DNA is TGCAGCGTCTCCAAGCGGGGGGGCTCCTACGAGCAGTACTTC. As protein: CSVSKRGGSYEQYF.

In regard to this clone: One end of the junction is discordant with germline, which a read error may explain. The rearrangement links TRBV7-2 to TRBJ2-5; possible D gene TRBD1, 7 bases. The CDR3 consists of 15 residues. CDR1 and CDR2 from the germline V gene are SGHTA and FQGNSA. The CDR3 sequence: CATGLQGGDQQTQYF. In nucleotides, the CDR3 is TGTGCCACCGGATTGCAGGGGGGCGACCAACAGACCCAGTACTTC.

This chain links TRBV6-6 with TRBJ1-2, with TRBD1 identical over 8 bases. J was trimmed by 6 bases and V by 6 bases; bases with no gene match: 9. The CDR3 covers 14 residues. The germline gives CDR1 MNHNY, CDR2 SVGAGI (reference sequence). CDR3 loop: CASRPQGARHGYTF. In DNA, the CDR3 is TGTGCCAGCAGGCCCCAGGGGGCGCGTCATGGCTACACCTTC.

This chain joins TRBV5-5 and TRBJ2-2; D not resolved. CDR1 and CDR2 (germline): SGHKS, YYEKEE (reference sequence). The CDR3 loop spans 14 amino acids. V was cut by 0 bases and J by 7 bases, with 10 bases left in between. The CDR3 nucleotides are TGTGCCAGCAGCTTGGCCGTACAAAACGGGGAGCTGTTTTTT. Translation: CASSLAVQNGELFF.

This chain uses TRBV10-3 with TRBJ1-2; 7 bases map to TRBD1. Germline-derived CDR1 and CDR2 are ENHRY and SYGVKD. The CDR3 spans 14 residues. V trimming: 1 base; J trimming: 8 bases; junction bases outside the gene matches: 7. CDR3 bases: TGTGCCATCAGTGAGTTAATAGGGGGCTACGGCTACACCTTC. Amino acid sequence: CAISELIGGYGYTF.